Following are 21 T cell receptor beta chains from one sample sequenced in a study of blood T cells in healthy people across ages (dated by TCRdb to between 2015 and 2017). Receptor amplification or capture employed 5' RACE. TCRdb names Illumina HiSeq 2500 as the instrument used. A second roughly 6 to 12 cycle PCR used a sample-barcoded 5' primer and a J-beta primer mix. Starting from the raw public reads, TCRdb applied fastp trimming at Q25, assembled clones with MiXCR and retained in-frame beta chains. Rows matching on CDR3 protein sequence are summarized as one entry with the most common DNA and genes. The sample contains hundreds of thousands of distinct CDR3 sequences, 40% to 50% of them found a single time. The ten largest make up under 20% of the sample. Sequencing was carried out using blood. These TCRs come from a man aged 55 to 70 in good health.

This clonotype was observed a handful of times. The chain links TRBV12-5 to TRBJ1-1; weak D call: TRBD1 (6 bases). The CDR3 contains 14 residues. Looked up from germline, CDR1 is LGHNT and CDR2 is FRNRAP. The V end was cut by 5 bases, the J end by 1 base, with 11 bases between. The CDR3 sequence: CASGTRQANTEAFF. The CDR3 region has the DNA TGTGCTAGTGGTACCAGACAGGCGAACACTGAAGCTTTCTTT.

V usage is TRBV15 and J usage is TRBJ2-3; D might be TRBD2 (6 bases). V was trimmed by 5 bases and J by 5 bases, leaving 17 bases between them. The CDR3 totals 15 residues. CDR1 is LNHNV and CDR2 is YYDKDF in the germline V gene (reference sequence). The CDR3 DNA follows: TGTGCCACCAGCCGGAGTGGAGTGGGGGGAGATACGCAGTATTTT. This gives the protein CATSRSGVGGDTQYF.

The genes are TRBV27 and TRBJ2-7; 11 bases fit TRBD2. This CDR3 is 15 amino acids long. The germline V gene has CDR1 MNHEY and CDR2 SMNVEV (reference sequence). Losses at the gene ends were 5 bases for V and 2 bases for J; bases not matched to a gene: 5. For the CDR3, the DNA is TGTGCCAGCAGTGTTAGCGGGGGGGCGACCTACGAGCAGTACTTC. Protein: CASSVSGGATYEQYF.

This clonotype was observed a handful of times. The chain is built from TRBV28 and TRBJ1-2; the D gene is possibly TRBD1 (5 bases). The V end was cut by 2 bases, the J end by 1 base, with 11 bases between. The CDR3 is 15 residues long. Germline V gene data show CDR1 as MDHEN and CDR2 as SYDVKM. The CDR3 loop reads CASSLRRGLNYGYTF. For the CDR3, the DNA is TGTGCCAGCAGTTTAAGACGGGGCCTTAACTATGGCTACACCTTC.

The chain has TRBV7-2 and TRBJ2-2; TRBD2 might be the D (5 bases). This CDR3 spans 14 amino acids. The germline V gene has CDR1 SGHTA and CDR2 FQGNSA. Trimming shortened V by 5 bases and J by 7 bases, and 14 bases separated the two germline ends. The CDR3 sequence: CASSRVVGDGELFF. In DNA, the CDR3 is TGTGCCAGCAGCCGTGTTGTCGGGGACGGGGAGCTGTTTTTT.

V and J are TRBV20-1 and TRBJ1-2, with 7 bases aligning to TRBD1. This CDR3 has 12 residues. Germline values: CDR1 DFQATT, CDR2 SNEGSKA (reference sequence). V shed 5 bases and J 5 bases; nucleotides not matched to a gene: 5. CDR3 nucleotides: TGCAGTGCTTCGGGACAGAAATATGGCTACACCTTC. Translation: CSASGQKYGYTF.

The J gene is TRBJ1-2, the V gene TRBV20-1; TRBD1 agrees at 7 bases. The CDR3 has 12 amino acids. V lost 3 bases and J lost 9; bases outside the gene matches: 7. Germline V CDR1 and CDR2: DFQATT, SNEGSKA (reference sequence). This CDR3 is CSARTGQDSYTF. The CDR3 bases are TGCAGTGCTAGGACCGGACAGGACAGCTACACCTTC.

The chain employs TRBV6-6 and TRBJ2-1; D gene unclear. The CDR3 is 13 residues long. Germline V gene sequence: CDR1 MNHNY, CDR2 SVGAGI (reference sequence). Trimming shortened V by 6 bases and J by 2 bases, and 8 bases separated the two germline ends. CDR3: CASSSVTYNEQFF. CDR3 DNA sequence: TGTGCCAGCAGCTCCGTAACCTACAATGAGCAGTTCTTC.

The genes are TRBV12-3 or TRBV12-4 and TRBJ1-1; TRBD1 might be the D (5 bases). The CDR3 has 14 residues. Trimming left V 0 bases short and J 4 bases short, with 9 bases between. In DNA form, the CDR3 reads TGTGCCAGCAGTTTAGCGGTAGGGACCACTGAAGCTTTCTTT. This codes for CASSLAVGTTEAFF.

The chain has TRBV6-2 or TRBV6-3 and TRBJ1-1, with 7 bases that match TRBD1. J gave up 4 bases and V 8 bases, and 7 bases lay outside the gene matches. CDR1 MNHEY and CDR2 SVGEGT come from the germline V gene. This CDR3 region has 13 residues. The CDR3 DNA reads TGTGCCAGCGCCCCCCAGGGGGGCACTGAAGCTTTCTTT. This sequence encodes CASAPQGGTEAFF.

This chain connects TRBV12-5 to TRBJ2-5; 9 positions agree with TRBD1. Judging by the DNA end, TRBJ2-7 fits better; the J call may be wrong. Germline V CDR1 and CDR2: LGHNT, FRNRAP. The CDR3 is made up of 13 amino acids. CDR3 DNA sequence: TGTGCTAGTGGTGTGGGACAGGGCTACGAGCAGTACTTC. This sequence encodes CASGVGQGYEQYF.

The chain couples TRBV6-2 or TRBV6-3 to TRBJ1-1; D unclear. The CDR3 extends over 16 amino acids. Trimming shortened V by 2 bases and J by 4 bases, and 17 bases separated the two germline ends. Per the germline V gene, CDR1 is MNHEY and CDR2 is SVGEGT. The CDR3 sequence is CASSYGSPPKFTEAFF. DNA for the CDR3: TGTGCCAGCAGTTACGGGTCCCCCCCAAAGTTCACTGAAGCTTTCTTT.

In this sample, this clonotype turned up a few times. The chain combines TRBV7-2 with TRBJ2-3, with 8 bases aligning to TRBD1. The CDR3 is 17 amino acids. The V gene's germline CDR1 is SGHTA and CDR2 FQGNSA. Losses at the gene ends were 4 bases for V and 5 bases for J; bases not matched to a gene: 14. In nucleotides, the CDR3 is TGTGCCAGCAGCTCCTGGACAGGGAAGAAGTCCCTAGATACGCAGTATTTT. It translates to CASSSWTGKKSLDTQYF.

The CDR3 spells CASSPRPKSISSTDTQYF. In DNA, the CDR3 is TGTGCCAGCAGCCCGAGGCCGAAGTCCATTTCTAGCACAGATACGCAGTATTTT. The chain links TRBV6-2 or TRBV6-3 to TRBJ2-3, with unresolved D. Trimming stripped 6 bases from V and 0 bases from J, with 22 bases between. From germline, CDR1 is MNHEY and CDR2 SVGEGT. This CDR3 is 18 amino acids long.

Only one count was recorded for this clonotype. The V and J genes are TRBV5-1 and TRBJ2-7; D unresolved. Germline values: CDR1 SGHRS, CDR2 YFSETQ. V lost 0 bases to trimming and J lost 3 bases, with 13 bases between them. CDR3 size: 15 residues. This chain's CDR3 is CASSLAVRQNYEQYF. DNA of the CDR3: TGCGCCAGCAGCTTGGCCGTCAGACAAAACTACGAGCAGTACTTC.

This clonotype has only one observation. V gene TRBV6-5 combines with J gene TRBJ2-1; D is perhaps TRBD2 (6 bases). TRBJ2-7 explains the end of the DNA better; the J call may be wrong. In germline, CDR1 is MNHEY, CDR2 SVGAGI. CDR3 length: 16 amino acids. In DNA, the CDR3 is TGTGCCAGCAGCCCCGGGGGTTCGCCGTCCTACAATGAGCAGTACTTC. As protein: CASSPGGSPSYNEQYF.

This clonotype was observed a handful of times. This sequence joins TRBV29-1 and TRBJ1-1; unclear D gene. The V and J ends lost 7 bases and 0 bases respectively, with 9 bases between them. Germline lookup yields CDR1 SQVTM and CDR2 ANQGSEA. The CDR3 covers 12 residues. The CDR3 protein is CSEITMNTEAFF. The CDR3 DNA follows: TGCAGCGAGATAACTATGAACACTGAAGCTTTCTTT.

The CDR3, as DNA: TGCAGCGTTGAAGATCAACAGTTCTTC. The encoded protein is CSVEDQQFF. This chain links TRBV29-1 with TRBJ2-1; D ambiguous. In germline, CDR1 is SQVTM, CDR2 ANQGSEA. The CDR3 sequence is 9 residues long. Trimming took 0 bases from V and 13 from J, leaving 4 bases between them.

The genes are TRBV6-1 and TRBJ2-1; D is perhaps TRBD1 or TRBD2 (5 bases each). Germline V gene lookup returns CDR1 MNHNS and CDR2 SASEGT. V shed 8 bases and J shed 6 bases, with 14 bases lying between them. CDR3 size: 13 residues. CDR3 sequence: CASLTGTGNEQFF. Here the CDR3 DNA reads TGTGCCAGCCTGACCGGGACCGGCAATGAGCAGTTCTTC.

The V and J genes are TRBV30 and TRBJ2-1; 8 bases map to TRBD1. Trimming took 3 bases from V and 4 from J; bases not matched to a gene: 11. The length of the CDR3 is 16 residues. Germline loops: CDR1 GTSNPN, CDR2 SVGIG (reference sequence). The CDR3 DNA reads as TGTGCCTGGAGGGAACCGGGACAGGTTCTATACAATGAGCAGTTCTTC. This encodes CAWREPGQVLYNEQFF. Drawing the rest from reference TRBV30 and TRBJ2-1, the complete variable domain is SQTIHQWPATLVQPVGSPLSLECTVEGTSNPNLYWYRQAAGRGLQLLFYSVGIGQISSEVPQNLSASRPQDRQFILSSKKLLLSDSGFYLCAWREPGQVLYNEQFFGPGTRLTVL.

Turning to this clonotype: A much larger clone differs by one base, so this may be a read error. The chain combines TRBV10-3 with TRBJ2-5, with D perhaps given as TRBD1 or TRBD2 (6 bases each). The V end lost 4 bases, the J end lost 4 bases, and 13 bases lay between the germline ends. CDR1 is ENHRY and CDR2 is SYGVKD in the germline V gene. This CDR3 spans 14 amino acids. The CDR3 protein is CAISALGGIETQYF. The CDR3, as DNA: TGTGCCATCAGTGCCCTAGGGGGGATAGAGACCCAGTACTTC.